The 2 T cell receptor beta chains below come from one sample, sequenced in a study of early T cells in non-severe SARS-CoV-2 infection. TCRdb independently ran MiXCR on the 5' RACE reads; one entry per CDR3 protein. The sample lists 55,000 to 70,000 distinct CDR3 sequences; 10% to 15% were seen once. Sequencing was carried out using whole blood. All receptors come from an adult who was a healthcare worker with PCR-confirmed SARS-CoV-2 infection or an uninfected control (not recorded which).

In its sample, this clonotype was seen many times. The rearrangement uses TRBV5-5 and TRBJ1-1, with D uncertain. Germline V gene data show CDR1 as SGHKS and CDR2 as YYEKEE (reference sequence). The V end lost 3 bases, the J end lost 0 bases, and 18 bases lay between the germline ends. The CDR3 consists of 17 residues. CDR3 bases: TGTGCCAGCAGCTCCGTCACCCTTCGCGTCGTGAACACTGAAGCTTTCTTT. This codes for CASSSVTLRVVNTEAFF.

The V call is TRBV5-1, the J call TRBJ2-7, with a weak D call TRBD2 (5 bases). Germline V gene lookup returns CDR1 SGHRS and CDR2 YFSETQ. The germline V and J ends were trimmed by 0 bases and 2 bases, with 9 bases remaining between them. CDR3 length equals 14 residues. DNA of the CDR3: TGCGCCAGCAGCTTGGACGGGAAGACCTACGAGCAGTACTTC. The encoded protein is CASSLDGKTYEQYF.